This T cell receptor beta chain is drawn from a study of T cell clonality in common variable immunodeficiency. This clone has a count of ten or more. The read falls 3 residues short of the CDR3 end, and the missing part is taken from the germline J gene. Profiled with immunoSEQ multiplex PCR; TCRdb holds only in-frame clones, not every one. This repertoire holds about 40,000 clones, and none appear only once. After removal of 7 bases from V and 2 bases from J, the junction contained 2 bases not matched to a gene. Germline CDR1 reads SGHRS; CDR2 reads YFSETQ. This CDR3 has 13 residues. The genes are TRBV5-1 and TRBJ2-2; 7 bases match TRBD1. The receptor was derived from a person aged 18 to 75 in good health. Sequencing input: peripheral blood mononuclear cells. The sequenced CDR3 bases are TGCGCCAGCGGGGACAGAAACACCGGGGAG. Translating it yields CASGDRNTGE. The CDR3, in full, reads CASGDRNTGELFF.